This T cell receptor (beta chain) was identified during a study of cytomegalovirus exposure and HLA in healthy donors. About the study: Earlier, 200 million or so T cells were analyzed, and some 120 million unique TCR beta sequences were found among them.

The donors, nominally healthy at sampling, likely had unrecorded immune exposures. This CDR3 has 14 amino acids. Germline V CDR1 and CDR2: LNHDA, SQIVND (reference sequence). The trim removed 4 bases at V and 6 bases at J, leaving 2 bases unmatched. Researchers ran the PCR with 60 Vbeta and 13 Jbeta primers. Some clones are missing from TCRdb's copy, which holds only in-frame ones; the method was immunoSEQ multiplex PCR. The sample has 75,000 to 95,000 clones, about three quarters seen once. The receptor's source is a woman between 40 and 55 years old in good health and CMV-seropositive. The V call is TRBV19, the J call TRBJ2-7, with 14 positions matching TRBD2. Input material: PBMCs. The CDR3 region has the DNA TGTGCCAGTAGTAGGACTAGCGGGGGGTTCGAGCAGTACTTC. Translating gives CASSRTSGGFEQYF.